This T cell receptor (beta chain) is from a study of shared clonotypes between healthy human individuals. The wider study: CD4 naive cells filled three plates per donor, CD4 memory three, CD8 naive two and CD8 memory one.

Worth noting for this clone: Its specificity is not known.

General study results and limits: Clonotypes shared by all four donors outscored non-shared clonotypes in generation probability.

As originally analysed: With immunoSEQ giving junction-only sequences and no quality scores, filtering differed. Clones were sequenced by immunoSEQ multiplex PCR, and TCRdb holds only the in-frame ones, with some missing. V and J calls and clone size are those listed in that table; D and trimming were worked out from the DNA. The sample has more than 2 million clones; nearly 97% are singletons. This CDR3 spans 14 amino acids. Trimming took 0 bases from V and 7 from J; bases not matched to a gene: 6. The germline gives CDR1 SGHDT, CDR2 YYEEEE. The TCR was taken from a man aged 18 to 29 in good health. Specimen: naive CD4+ T cells sorted from blood. Noted subset: CD45RA+ positively selected. The chain is built from TRBV5-6 and TRBJ2-5; 7 bases agree with TRBD2. The CDR3 nucleotides are TGTGCCAGCAGCTTGGCGGGGAGGGAGGGGACCCAGTACTTC. Its translation is CASSLAGREGTQYF.